Listed below are T cell receptor beta chains from one sample, sequenced in a study of sequential checkpoint blockade in melanoma. Clones were read by immunoSEQ multiplex PCR, and TCRdb kept only the in-frame ones, dropping some. The sample contains about 4,200 clones, roughly 21% of which appear only once. The sequencing here drew on tumor tissue (inferred from file names), taken from a patient given nivolumab and ipilimumab in sequence. These receptors originate from a human donor with melanoma. Each CDR3 is given with its conserved first and last residue. Each record gives: clone size, D gene, V gene, J gene, CDR3 DNA, CDR3 protein. D genes are given only for firm matches. The size field is filled for only some rows; it gives once, few, many or a size class.

clone size: few; D gene: TRBD1; V gene: TRBV6-8; J gene: TRBJ2-1; CDR3 DNA: TGTGCCAGCAGTTACTCGCTAGGGACAGGGGGTGAGCAGTTCTTC; CDR3 protein: CASSYSLGTGGEQFF
clone size: .; D gene: .; V gene: TRBV5-1; J gene: TRBJ2-6; CDR3 DNA: TGCGCCAGCAGCGTGGACTCTGGGGCCAACGTCCTGACTTTC; CDR3 protein: CASSVDSGANVLTF
clone size: .; D gene: .; V gene: TRBV9; J gene: TRBJ1-2; CDR3 DNA: TGTGCCAGCAGTGATGAGGGATATGGCTACACCTTC; CDR3 protein: CASSDEGYGYTF
clone size: .; D gene: TRBD1; V gene: TRBV19; J gene: TRBJ2-2; CDR3 DNA: TGTGCCAGTAGCCTAGTAGGACAGGGGAACACCGGGGAGCTGTTTTTT; CDR3 protein: CASSLVGQGNTGELFF
clone size: .; D gene: .; V gene: TRBV6-8; J gene: TRBJ2-7; CDR3 DNA: TGTGCCAGCGGATCGGTGTGGCTGTCGAGGGAGGCCCCCTACGAGCAGTACTTC; CDR3 protein: CASGSVWLSREAPYEQYF
clone size: few; D gene: .; V gene: TRBV6-8; J gene: TRBJ1-5; CDR3 DNA: TGTGCCTCAAGGGACTGGGATCAGCCCCAGCATTTT; CDR3 protein: CASRDWDQPQHF
clone size: medium-sized; D gene: .; V gene: TRBV6-8; J gene: TRBJ1-2; CDR3 DNA: TGTGCCAGCAGTTACCCCGATGACGGAGACTATGGCTACACCTTC; CDR3 protein: CASSYPDDGDYGYTF
clone size: .; D gene: .; V gene: TRBV9; J gene: TRBJ2-7; CDR3 DNA: TGTGCCAGCAGTGTCACTCGCCGTGACTACGAGCAGTACTTC; CDR3 protein: CASSVTRRDYEQYF
clone size: medium-sized; D gene: TRBD1; V gene: TRBV6-8; J gene: TRBJ1-2; CDR3 DNA: TGTGCCAGCAGTTACTCGTTGGAGGGGGCTCGTTCTAGAGGCTACACCTTC; CDR3 protein: CASSYSLEGARSRGYTF
clone size: .; D gene: TRBD1; V gene: TRBV11-3; J gene: TRBJ2-7; CDR3 DNA: TGTGCCAGCAGCGCATCATCGACAGGGGCCTTTGGGGAGCAGTACTTC; CDR3 protein: CASSASSTGAFGEQYF
clone size: few; D gene: .; V gene: TRBV28; J gene: TRBJ2-3; CDR3 DNA: TGTGCCAGCAGTTTAGACAGGCCAGACACAGATACGCAGTATTTT; CDR3 protein: CASSLDRPDTDTQYF
clone size: few; D gene: .; V gene: TRBV28; J gene: TRBJ2-7; CDR3 DNA: TGTGCCAGCCAATCCCCAGGGATCCCACTGGGGGAGCAGTACTTC; CDR3 protein: CASQSPGIPLGEQYF
clone size: few; D gene: .; V gene: TRBV9; J gene: TRBJ1-1; CDR3 DNA: TGTGCCAGCCTCGCGAGCGGGAACACTGAAGCTTTCTTT; CDR3 protein: CASLASGNTEAFF
clone size: .; D gene: TRBD1; V gene: TRBV6-8; J gene: TRBJ2-2; CDR3 DNA: TGTGCCATCACCGAGGGACAGGCGAACACCGGGGAGCTGTTTTTT; CDR3 protein: CAITEGQANTGELFF
clone size: many; D gene: .; V gene: TRBV11-3; J gene: TRBJ1-2; CDR3 DNA: TGTGCCAGCAGCTCCCTGGGGGGCTCTAACTATGGCTACACCTTC; CDR3 protein: CASSSLGGSNYGYTF
clone size: .; D gene: .; V gene: TRBV19; J gene: TRBJ2-3; CDR3 DNA: TGTGCCAGTAGGGGTTCGAGTCCGAGGCAGTATTTT; CDR3 protein: CASRGSSPRQYF
clone size: .; D gene: TRBD2; V gene: TRBV6-8; J gene: TRBJ2-5; CDR3 DNA: TGTGCCAGCAGTTCGGCAGCGGGGGGGCCGGGAGAGACCCAGTACTTC; CDR3 protein: CASSSAAGGPGETQYF
clone size: .; D gene: .; V gene: TRBV5-1; J gene: TRBJ1-3; CDR3 DNA: TGCGCCAGCAGCTTGGTAGAAACAGGGCCTGGAAACACCATATATTTT; CDR3 protein: CASSLVETGPGNTIYF
clone size: many; D gene: .; V gene: TRBV11-3; J gene: TRBJ1-4; CDR3 DNA: TGTGCCAGCAGCTTGGGAAGAGGCCCCAGAGACGAAAAACTGTTTTTT; CDR3 protein: CASSLGRGPRDEKLFF
clone size: .; D gene: TRBD2; V gene: TRBV25-1; J gene: TRBJ2-1; CDR3 DNA: TGTGCCAGCAGTGTGACTAGCGGGGGGCTCGGCTCCTACAATGAGCAGTTCTTC; CDR3 protein: CASSVTSGGLGSYNEQFF
clone size: .; D gene: .; V gene: TRBV6-8; J gene: TRBJ2-1; CDR3 DNA: TGTGCCAGCAGCCGGGGTTACAATGAGCAGTTCTTC; CDR3 protein: CASSRGYNEQFF
clone size: .; D gene: TRBD2; V gene: TRBV9; J gene: TRBJ2-5; CDR3 DNA: TGTGCCAGCAGCGTAGGAGCTAGCGGGGCCTCGCAGGAGACCCAGTACTTC; CDR3 protein: CASSVGASGASQETQYF
clone size: .; D gene: .; V gene: TRBV19; J gene: TRBJ1-2; CDR3 DNA: TGTGCCAGTAGTAACGACTATGGCTACACCTTC; CDR3 protein: CASSNDYGYTF
clone size: .; D gene: .; V gene: TRBV11-3; J gene: TRBJ2-7; CDR3 DNA: TGTGCCAGCAGCTTAAAGCAGGGATTAAACTCCTACGAGCAGTACTTC; CDR3 protein: CASSLKQGLNSYEQYF
clone size: .; D gene: .; V gene: TRBV28; J gene: TRBJ2-1; CDR3 DNA: TGTGCCAGCAGTCCTCGTTACAATGAGCAGTTCTTC; CDR3 protein: CASSPRYNEQFF
clone size: medium-sized; D gene: TRBD2; V gene: TRBV6-8; J gene: TRBJ2-1; CDR3 DNA: TGTGCCATCAGCAAGACTAGCGGGGGAACCTACAATGAGCAGTTCTTC; CDR3 protein: CAISKTSGGTYNEQFF
clone size: .; D gene: TRBD2; V gene: TRBV5-1; J gene: TRBJ2-1; CDR3 DNA: TGCGCCAGCATAGGAGCGGGGGTTTCGGGGTCCTACAATGAGCAGTTCTTC; CDR3 protein: CASIGAGVSGSYNEQFF
clone size: .; D gene: .; V gene: TRBV28; J gene: TRBJ2-1; CDR3 DNA: TGTGCCAGCAGTTCTAGCGGACAGGGCTACAATGAGCAGTTCTTC; CDR3 protein: CASSSSGQGYNEQFF
clone size: .; D gene: TRBD1; V gene: TRBV19; J gene: TRBJ1-1; CDR3 DNA: TGTGCCAGTAGTTCCTGGGGACAGGGATTTGCGTTCACTGAAGCTTTCTTT; CDR3 protein: CASSSWGQGFAFTEAFF
clone size: .; D gene: .; V gene: TRBV6-8; J gene: TRBJ2-1; CDR3 DNA: TGTGCCAGCAGCCCCCGGGGCGGACTCATCAATGAGCAGTTCTTC; CDR3 protein: CASSPRGGLINEQFF
clone size: .; D gene: .; V gene: TRBV28; J gene: TRBJ1-1; CDR3 DNA: TGTGCCAGCAGACACATCCACACTGAAGCTTTCTTT; CDR3 protein: CASRHIHTEAFF
clone size: few; D gene: .; V gene: TRBV28; J gene: TRBJ2-3; CDR3 DNA: TGTGCCAGCAGTTTCGGGGGGCCCCGCACAGATACGCAGTATTTT; CDR3 protein: CASSFGGPRTDTQYF
clone size: .; D gene: TRBD1; V gene: TRBV19; J gene: TRBJ1-2; CDR3 DNA: TGTGCCAGTAGTACCAGACAGGGGGGCTATGGCTACACCTTC; CDR3 protein: CASSTRQGGYGYTF
clone size: .; D gene: .; V gene: TRBV5-1; J gene: TRBJ1-4; CDR3 DNA: TGCGCCAGCAGCCTACCGGAGGGTCCAACTAATGAAAAACTGTTTTTT; CDR3 protein: CASSLPEGPTNEKLFF
clone size: .; D gene: TRBD2; V gene: TRBV9; J gene: TRBJ2-1; CDR3 DNA: TGTGCCAGCAGCGTTACCGGGACTAGCTATGAGCAGTTCTTC; CDR3 protein: CASSVTGTSYEQFF
clone size: .; D gene: TRBD1; V gene: TRBV4-1; J gene: TRBJ1-2; CDR3 DNA: TGCGCCAGCAGCCAAAACGACAGGGGAAATGGCTACACCTTC; CDR3 protein: CASSQNDRGNGYTF
clone size: .; D gene: .; V gene: TRBV5-1; J gene: TRBJ1-1; CDR3 DNA: TGCGCCAGCAGCACTCGGATTGGGACGGGCCTCACTGAAGCTTTCTTT; CDR3 protein: CASSTRIGTGLTEAFF
clone size: many; D gene: .; V gene: TRBV11-3; J gene: TRBJ1-4; CDR3 DNA: TGTGCCAGCAGCTTGGAAAGCTCCTCAACTAATGAAAAACTGTTTTTT; CDR3 protein: CASSLESSSTNEKLFF
clone size: few; D gene: .; V gene: TRBV6-8; J gene: TRBJ1-1; CDR3 DNA: TGTGCGAGCGGTGGTCTAGGGGTTGGGGGCGTCGAAGGCACTGAAGCTTTCTTT; CDR3 protein: CASGGLGVGGVEGTEAFF
clone size: few; D gene: .; V gene: TRBV9; J gene: TRBJ1-1; CDR3 DNA: TGTGCCAGCAGCCGCCAGTGGAACACTGAAGCTTTCTTT; CDR3 protein: CASSRQWNTEAFF
clone size: few; D gene: .; V gene: TRBV6-8; J gene: TRBJ1-6; CDR3 DNA: TGTGCCAGCAGTACCACTACAGGGACTTCACCCCTCCACTTT; CDR3 protein: CASSTTTGTSPLHF
clone size: .; D gene: .; V gene: TRBV11-3; J gene: TRBJ2-7; CDR3 DNA: TGTGCCAGCAGCTTAGACGCAGGGACGTCGGGGCAGTACTTC; CDR3 protein: CASSLDAGTSGQYF
clone size: few; D gene: .; V gene: TRBV30; J gene: TRBJ1-1; CDR3 DNA: TGTGCCTGGAGTGTATACAGGCATACTGAAGCTTTCTTT; CDR3 protein: CAWSVYRHTEAFF
clone size: .; D gene: .; V gene: TRBV19; J gene: TRBJ2-7; CDR3 DNA: TGTGCCAGTAGTATCCGAAATACAGCGCTAAGCTCCTACGAGCAGTACTTC; CDR3 protein: CASSIRNTALSSYEQYF
clone size: many; D gene: .; V gene: TRBV6-8; J gene: TRBJ1-2; CDR3 DNA: TGTGCCAGCAGTTACAGACAGCATCCGAACTATGGCTACACCTTC; CDR3 protein: CASSYRQHPNYGYTF
clone size: .; D gene: .; V gene: TRBV4-1; J gene: TRBJ2-7; CDR3 DNA: TGCGCCAGCAGCCAAAGAACCGGAGACGAGCAGTACTTC; CDR3 protein: CASSQRTGDEQYF
clone size: few; D gene: .; V gene: TRBV6-8; J gene: TRBJ2-3; CDR3 DNA: TGTGCCAGCAGCGAATCCACTCTCACAGATACGCAGTATTTT; CDR3 protein: CASSESTLTDTQYF
clone size: .; D gene: .; V gene: TRBV6-8; J gene: TRBJ1-2; CDR3 DNA: TGTGCCAGCAGTTACCAGGCCCACTATGGCTACACCTTC; CDR3 protein: CASSYQAHYGYTF
clone size: .; D gene: TRBD1; V gene: TRBV6-8; J gene: TRBJ1-2; CDR3 DNA: TGTGCCAGCAGTTACCCAAATACAGGGGCTAACTATGGCTACACCTTC; CDR3 protein: CASSYPNTGANYGYTF
clone size: .; D gene: .; V gene: TRBV7-2; J gene: TRBJ2-7; CDR3 DNA: TGTGCCAGCAGCTTATATGGAATCTACGAGCAGTACTTC; CDR3 protein: CASSLYGIYEQYF
clone size: few; D gene: .; V gene: TRBV6-8; J gene: TRBJ1-5; CDR3 DNA: TGTGCCAGCAGATTGGGATTCCGCCCCGGGGGGCAGCCCCAGCATTTT; CDR3 protein: CASRLGFRPGGQPQHF
clone size: few; D gene: TRBD2; V gene: TRBV6-8; J gene: TRBJ2-7; CDR3 DNA: TGTGCCAGCAGCTCGGGACTAGCGGGTATCTACGAGCAGTACTTC; CDR3 protein: CASSSGLAGIYEQYF
clone size: .; D gene: .; V gene: TRBV30; J gene: TRBJ2-3; CDR3 DNA: TGTGCCTGGGACCAAGCGGGCACAGATACGCAGTATTTT; CDR3 protein: CAWDQAGTDTQYF
clone size: few; D gene: .; V gene: TRBV28; J gene: TRBJ2-1; CDR3 DNA: TGTGCCAGCAGTTTGCTGGGGGTATCCTACAATGAGCAGTTCTTC; CDR3 protein: CASSLLGVSYNEQFF
clone size: few; D gene: .; V gene: TRBV28; J gene: TRBJ2-6; CDR3 DNA: TGTGCCAGCAGTTTATTTGTGGAGGCGAGCTCTGGGGCCAACGTCCTGACTTTC; CDR3 protein: CASSLFVEASSGANVLTF
clone size: medium-sized; D gene: TRBD2; V gene: TRBV6-8; J gene: TRBJ2-5; CDR3 DNA: TGTGCCAGCAGGATTACTAGCGGCCAAGAGACCCAGTACTTC; CDR3 protein: CASRITSGQETQYF
clone size: many; D gene: TRBD1; V gene: TRBV11-3; J gene: TRBJ2-7; CDR3 DNA: TGTGCCAGCAGCCGGGACAGGAGCTCCTACGAGCAGTACTTC; CDR3 protein: CASSRDRSSYEQYF
clone size: medium-sized; D gene: TRBD2; V gene: TRBV11-3; J gene: TRBJ2-1; CDR3 DNA: TGTGCCAGCAGCCGAGCGGGGGGATCGGGGTCCTACAATGAGCAGTTCTTC; CDR3 protein: CASSRAGGSGSYNEQFF